This TCR beta chain is from a study of shared clonotypes between healthy human individuals. Healthy HIV-negative adults with no recent acute infections or vaccinations were recruited as donors. The authors divided CD4+ cells into CD45RA+ naive and CD45RA-negative memory subsets. Study-wide results and limits: Naive subsets, compared against memory subsets, generally had larger estimated richness values. Only blood was sampled, and tissue TCR repertoires likely differ from blood ones.

TCRdb's table, derived via immunoSEQ multiplex PCR, lists solely in-frame clones and lacks some. The data show under 1,900,000 clones, with roughly 98.5% seen just once and roughly 0.36% held by the top ten. The CDR3 runs to 11 residues. V was cut by 6 bases and J by 10 bases, with 13 bases left in between. Per germline, CDR1 DFQATT and CDR2 SNEGSKA (reference sequence). Of note for this clone: Its antigen is currently unknown.

This receptor was taken from a young man in good health. This chain joins TRBV20-1 and TRBJ2-1, with D tentatively TRBD2 (6 bases). Sequenced material: naive CD4+ T cells sorted from blood. Specified subset: CD45RA+ positively selected. Written as DNA, the CDR3 is TGCAGTGCCGGAGGGCCTGGAGAGCAGTTCTTC. Translation: CSAGGPGEQFF.